Described below is a single T cell receptor (beta chain) sequence and its context. Its specificity is unknown. Cells stained for CD3, CD4, CD8, CD45RA and CD27 were sorted into four subsets. Both TRBC1 and TRBC2 were covered by a beta constant-region primer of two equimolar oligonucleotides. Four rounds of PCR amplified the ligated cDNA using nested alpha and beta constant-region primers plus SP2. TCRdb re-called the UMI-ligation and nested PCR reads through MiXCR, storing one row per CDR3 protein. The data contain some 110,000 distinct CDR3 sequences, roughly 36% of them singletons. The germline V gene encodes CDR1 MNHEY and CDR2 SVGAGI. V trimming: 5 bases; J trimming: 3 bases; junction bases outside the gene matches: 7. The CDR3 has 15 amino acids. The sample comes from a study of naive and memory T cell subsets. Notes on the study in general: In CD4 and CD8 cells, diversity dropped from naive through EMRA.

Sequences were obtained from central memory CD4+ T cells from blood. The origin of this receptor is a human donor in good health. This chain links TRBV6-5 with TRBJ2-3, with 8 positions matching TRBD1. CDR3 nucleotide sequence: TGTGCCAGCAGTCCAAAGGACAGGGCAACAGATACGCAGTATTTT. Residues: CASSPKDRATDTQYF.